Reported below is one TCR beta chain. Antigen specificity is unknown. The sample originates from a study of Graves' ophthalmopathy and Graves' hyperthyroidism. Findings and limits, study-wide: Discrimination between ophthalmopathy and stable hyperthyroidism by a 13-signature model showed roughly 88% sensitivity and 70% to 82% specificity. Sensitivity of roughly 64% and specificity of less than 75% were achieved by the model that predicted ophthalmopathy progression. Most expanded thyroid clonotypes above 0.001 frequency also appeared in blood.

Researchers took RNA transcripts and amplified TCR beta CDR3 regions from them. Second-round multiplex PCR followed a first-round RT-PCR using HTBI primers. TCRdb reprocessed the multiplex PCR reads via MiXCR and lists one record per CDR3 protein. The sample lists a few hundred thousand distinct CDR3 sequences; under 45% were seen once. The TCR comes from an adult man with Graves' hyperthyroidism. Sequencing was done on a sample of peripheral blood or thyroid tissue (not recorded which).

CDR3 in DNA: TGTGCCAGCAGTCCCTTTGCTCTCGGGGGCACTGAAGCTTTCTTT. Its protein product is CASSPFALGGTEAFF. The J gene is TRBJ1-1, the V gene TRBV6-5; TRBD1 is a possible D gene (5 bases). Between the trimmed V and J ends, which lost 5 bases and 4 bases, there was a span of 17 bases. CDR3 length equals 15 residues. The germline gives CDR1 MNHEY, CDR2 SVGAGI.